This TCR beta chain was sequenced for a study of a mutant IDH1 vaccine in newly diagnosed glioma. Background on the study: Eight vaccine injections were given to patients in weeks 1, 3, 5, 7, 11, 15, 19 and 23. Regarding the study as a whole: It seemed that pseudoprogression was not linked to changes in the top peripheral T cell clonotypes.

The count of this clone is one. The target antigen is unknown. Time point given: week 23, last vaccination. Doses comprised 300 ug of mutant IDH1 20-mer peptide each, plus topical imiquimod. CDR1 and CDR2 from the germline V gene are SGDLS and YYNGEE. The V and J ends lost 4 bases and 7 bases respectively, with 21 bases between them. The CDR3 is 15 residues long. TCRdb's copy holds only in-frame clones and misses some; the assay was immunoSEQ multiplex PCR. In the table there are about 56,000 clones, around 86% of which are singletons. Specimen: PBMCs, collected from a glioma patient whose treatment included an IDH1 peptide vaccine. This TCR was sampled from a man aged 40-55 years with glioma. This chain joins TRBV9 and TRBJ2-7; TRBD1 or TRBD2 may be the D gene (5 bases each). This CDR3 reads CASSPAPGQGGEQYF. DNA for the CDR3: TGTGCCAGCAGCCCCGCCCCTGGCCAGGGCGGGGAGCAGTACTTC.